Each of the 15 T cell receptor beta chains below was sequenced from the same sample in a study of cytomegalovirus exposure and HLA in healthy donors. A multiplex PCR was run with 60 Vbeta primers and 13 Jbeta primers. Only in-frame clones appear in the TCRdb table, and some are missing; sequencing was by immunoSEQ multiplex PCR. The table shows 75,000 to 90,000 clones, with just under 75% occurring only once. Sequences were obtained from PBMCs. These receptors originate from a man aged 60 to 69 in good health and CMV-seronegative.

The genes are TRBV2 and TRBJ2-7, with no clear D. The length of the CDR3 is 12 residues. Trimming cost V 5 bases and J 7 bases, with 12 bases left between them. Germline V lookup: CDR1 SNHLY, CDR2 FYNNEI. The CDR3 DNA reads as TGTGCCAGCAGTCCCAGGCGAGTGGAGCAGTACTTC. This gives the protein CASSPRRVEQYF.

This rearrangement joins TRBV5-1 to TRBJ1-1; 7 bases fit TRBD1. The germline CDR1 and CDR2 sequences are SGHRS and YFSETQ. This CDR3 is 15 amino acids long. V lost 2 bases, J lost 3 bases, and 7 bases stayed unmatched. The CDR3, as DNA: TGCGCCAGCAGCTTTACAGGGGACGGGGACACTGAAGCTTTCTTT. Translated: CASSFTGDGDTEAFF.

V usage is TRBV5-8 and J usage is TRBJ1-5, with D unresolved. Germline CDR1 is SGHTS and CDR2 is YDEGEE. Between the trimmed V and J ends, which lost 2 bases and 2 bases, there was a span of 11 bases. The CDR3 extends over 15 amino acids. The CDR3 reads CASSFNWAGNQPQHF. CDR3 DNA: TGTGCCAGCAGCTTCAATTGGGCAGGCAATCAGCCCCAGCATTTT.

The J gene is TRBJ1-1, the V gene TRBV6-1; D call uncertain. The CDR3 has 15 amino acids. Germline CDR1 reads MNHNS; CDR2 reads SASEGT. Trimming cost V 6 bases and J 0 bases, with 14 bases left between them. In nucleotides, the CDR3 is TGTGCCAGCAGCCTGAGCCGTTGGTTGAACACTGAAGCTTTCTTT. Its translation is CASSLSRWLNTEAFF.

J is TRBJ1-2 and V is TRBV15; 11 nucleotides match TRBD1. CDR1 and CDR2 (germline): LNHNV, YYDKDF (reference sequence). Trimming took 4 bases from V and 1 from J; bases not matched to a gene: 5. CDR3 length: 16 amino acids. CDR3 loop: CATSNRGTGGNYGYTF. Written as DNA, the CDR3 is TGTGCCACCAGCAACAGGGGGACAGGGGGTAACTATGGCTACACCTTC. The full variable domain, its missing parts supplied by reference TRBV15 and TRBJ1-2, is DAMVIQNPRYQVTQFGKPVTLSCSQTLNHNVMYWYQQKSSQAPKLLFHYYDKDFNNEADTPDNFQSRRPNTSFCFLDIRSPGLGDTAMYLCATSNRGTGGNYGYTFGSGTRLTVV.

The rearrangement links TRBV6-4 to TRBJ2-3; the D gene is possibly TRBD2 (7 bases). V lost 0 bases to trimming and J lost 5 bases, with 12 bases between them. This CDR3 comprises 15 residues. Germline values: CDR1 MRHNA, CDR2 SNTAGT. The CDR3 loop reads CASSDSGGAGDTQYF. In DNA form, the CDR3 reads TGTGCCAGCAGTGACTCGGGGGGGGCTGGAGATACGCAGTATTTT.

The rearrangement links TRBV4-1 to TRBJ2-6, with 8 bases fitting TRBD2. Germline CDR1 and CDR2: MGHRA and YSYEKL. This CDR3 spans 15 amino acids. V lost 1 base and J lost 10; bases outside the gene matches: 6. The CDR3: CASSQVPSGGNVLTF. The CDR3 region has the DNA TGCGCCAGCAGCCAAGTACCATCGGGGGGGAACGTCCTGACTTTC.

The J gene is TRBJ2-1, the V gene TRBV5-6, with D possibly TRBD2 on 6 matching bases. The V and J ends lost 1 base and 5 bases respectively, with 25 bases between them. The CDR3 totals 19 residues. Germline-derived CDR1 and CDR2 are SGHDT and YYEEEE. The CDR3 DNA sequence: TGTGCCAGCAGCTTGTTACTCACGGGGGTCCGCCTGATGGACAATGAGCAGTTCTTC. This codes for CASSLLLTGVRLMDNEQFF.

The chain couples TRBV15 to TRBJ2-5, with 9 bases lining up with TRBD1. The CDR3 sequence is 15 residues long. Germline trimming cut 5 bases from V and 3 bases from J; bases unmatched to any gene: 7. CDR1 and CDR2 from the germline V gene are LNHNV and YYDKDF (reference sequence). The CDR3: CATSYHRDREETQYF. The CDR3, as DNA: TGTGCCACCAGCTATCACCGGGACAGGGAAGAGACCCAGTACTTC.

This clone appeared a few times. This chain connects TRBV6-8 to TRBJ1-5; tentative D call: TRBD1 (5 bases). Germline V gene data show CDR1 as MNHGY and CDR2 as SAAAGT. The CDR3 is 15 residues long. The V gene lost 7 bases and the J gene lost 0 bases, with 13 bases spanning the gap. The CDR3 protein is CASIQAIYSNQPQHF. The CDR3 DNA sequence: TGTGCCAGCATACAGGCAATCTATAGCAATCAGCCCCAGCATTTT.

The chain recombines TRBV5-1 with TRBJ2-1; a weak D match, TRBD2 (5 bases). Trimming cost V 1 base and J 6 bases, with 5 bases left between them. The CDR3 sequence is 12 residues long. Germline-derived CDR1 and CDR2 are SGHRS and YFSETQ. Here the CDR3 reads CASSLTSNEQFF. The CDR3 DNA reads TGCGCCAGCAGCTTGACTAGCAATGAGCAGTTCTTC. Full variable domain (rest looked up from reference TRBV5-1 and TRBJ2-1): KAGVTQTPRYLIKTRGQQVTLSCSPISGHRSVSWYQQTPGQGLQFLFEYFSETQRNKGNFPGRFSGRQFSNSRSEMNVSTLELGDSALYLCASSLTSNEQFFGPGTRLTVL.

The chain joins TRBV11-3 to TRBJ2-2, with 7 nucleotides matching TRBD1. Per the germline V gene, CDR1 is SGHNT and CDR2 is YENEEA. With V trimmed by 5 bases and J by 4 bases, 7 bases remained unmatched. The CDR3 consists of 15 residues. CDR3 DNA sequence: TGTGCCAGCAGCCCCACGGGACAGCGCACCGGGGAGCTGTTTTTT. Residues: CASSPTGQRTGELFF.

V usage is TRBV10-1 and J usage is TRBJ1-4; D gene unclear. Germline CDR1 WNHNN, CDR2 SYGVQD (reference sequence). Trimming cost V 1 base and J 1 base, with 7 bases left between them. The CDR3 contains 15 residues. The CDR3 DNA reads TGCGCCAGCAGTGAGTTCACCGGAACTAATGAAAAACTGTTTTTT. Residues: CASSEFTGTNEKLFF.

CDR3 sequence: CASSLGQMNTEAFF. CDR3 DNA: TGTGCCAGCAGCTTAGGACAAATGAACACTGAAGCTTTCTTT. V usage is TRBV7-6 and J usage is TRBJ1-1; no reliable D call. V lost 1 base and J lost 0, with 6 bases in between. The CDR3 runs 14 residues. Germline assignment: CDR1 SGHVS and CDR2 FNYEAQ.

This clone came up a few times. This chain uses TRBV6-1 with TRBJ1-5; TRBD1 agrees at 7 bases. CDR1 and CDR2 from the germline V gene are MNHNS and SASEGT. V lost 8 bases and J lost 6; bases outside the gene matches: 13. This CDR3 is 15 amino acids long. The CDR3 spells CASLPRAQGPQPQHF. CDR3 sequence (DNA): TGTGCCAGCCTGCCAAGGGCACAGGGGCCTCAGCCCCAGCATTTT.